Below, one TCR beta chain is given with its context. The antigen remains undetermined. The data were obtained in a study of post-analysis software for immune sequencing data. Germline V gene sequence: CDR1 LGHDT, CDR2 YNNKEL (reference sequence). CDR3 length: 15 residues. Trimming pared 1 base from V and 7 bases from J, leaving 16 bases between. Each TCR beta cDNA library carried unique molecular identifiers. TCRdb recomputed calls from the PCR reads with MiXCR, one row per CDR3 protein. This table holds 550,000 to 700,000 distinct CDR3 sequences, about 40% found once. General study results and limits: Comparison with controls showed significantly lower normalized Chao1 diversity in multiple sclerosis patients. Roughly 5 TRBV segments (TRBV5-6, TRBV5-1 and TRBV20-1 among them) occurred more frequently in patients than in controls.

This sequence was found in a girl aged 10 to 17 with multiple sclerosis. Sequenced sample: blood. J is TRBJ1-2 and V is TRBV3-1; D call uncertain. This CDR3 reads CASSQGVDGVGGYTF. CDR3 in DNA: TGTGCCAGCAGCCAAGGGGTCGATGGGGTTGGTGGCTACACCTTC.